The 26 T cell receptor beta chains in this list originate from one sample, sequenced in a study of blood T cell repertoires in COVID-19 (dated by TCRdb to 2020 to 2022). Library preparation was by the immunoSEQ multiplex PCR assay. This immuneACCESS table, as held by TCRdb, lists in-frame sequences with V and J called but not all clones. Of the missing ones, under half trace to an unresolved V gene in checked studies; the others have no known cause. The sample contains 98,000 or so clones, less than 85% of them found a single time. The ten largest clones take up around 1.7% of the sample. The sequencing sample was made of peripheral blood. These receptors all come from a woman aged 40 to 50 with acute or convalescent COVID-19.

This clone has a single count. This CDR3 reads CASSLEQFSNQPQHF. CDR3 nucleotide sequence: TGTGCCAGCAGTTTAGAACAGTTCAGCAATCAGCCCCAGCATTTT. V and J are TRBV28 and TRBJ1-5; D is ambiguous. The germline V gene has CDR1 MDHEN and CDR2 SYDVKM. The CDR3 covers 15 residues. Trimming removed 2 bases at V and 1 base at J, with 9 bases between.

This clone was seen a few times. The rearrangement joins TRBV29-1 to TRBJ1-6, with D tentatively TRBD1 (5 bases). Trimming removed 8 bases at V and 5 bases at J, with 16 bases between. CDR3 length equals 14 residues. CDR1 and CDR2 (germline): SQVTM, ANQGSEA. The CDR3 DNA follows: TGCAGCATCCACACGGGGGGTAATAATTCACCCCTCCACTTT. The encoded protein is CSIHTGGNNSPLHF.

In its sample, this clone was seen a few times. This chain joins TRBV5-6 and TRBJ1-4; 8 nucleotides agree with TRBD1. This CDR3 has 14 amino acids. Germline CDR1 reads SGHDT; CDR2 reads YYEEEE. Unmatched junction bases numbered 6, after V lost 4 bases and J lost 7 bases. CDR3 sequence: CASSQGQGGEKLFF. The CDR3 coding sequence is TGTGCCAGCAGCCAAGGACAGGGAGGTGAAAAACTGTTTTTT.

J is TRBJ1-5 and V is TRBV4-1, with 7 bases matching TRBD1. Germline values: CDR1 MGHRA, CDR2 YSYEKL. The CDR3 has 16 residues. The trim removed 0 bases at V and 5 bases at J, leaving 7 bases unmatched. This CDR3 reads CASSQEGGSSDQPQHF. The CDR3 region has the DNA TGCGCCAGCAGCCAAGAAGGGGGCTCTTCGGATCAGCCCCAGCATTTT.

The gene calls are TRBV6-5 and TRBJ2-1; 15 bases fit TRBD2. The CDR3 covers 15 residues. With V trimmed by 5 bases and J by 10 bases, 6 bases remained unmatched. Germline loops: CDR1 MNHEY, CDR2 SVGAGI. In DNA form, the CDR3 reads TGTGCCAGCAGTATCGGACTAGCGGGGGGGCGCGAGCAGTTCTTC. It encodes CASSIGLAGGREQFF.

The V and J genes are TRBV4-1 and TRBJ1-4, with TRBD1 as a possible D gene (6 bases). Germline V gene data show CDR1 as MGHRA and CDR2 as YSYEKL. There are 14 residues in the CDR3. V lost 0 bases to trimming and J lost 7 bases, with 9 bases between them. The CDR3 DNA reads TGCGCCAGCAGCCAAGATTGGACAGTTGAAAAACTGTTTTTT. It yields the protein CASSQDWTVEKLFF.

This clone has a handful of counts. The rearrangement links TRBV6-6 to TRBJ1-5; 7 nucleotides match TRBD1. CDR1 is MNHNY, CDR2 SVGAGI, per germline (reference sequence). V was clipped by 5 bases and J by 5 bases; unmatched bases: 12. CDR3 length: 16 residues. The CDR3 DNA follows: TGTGCCAGCAGTCGACAGGGTGGGGCTGCGTATCAGCCCCAGCATTTT. Translation gives CASSRQGGAAYQPQHF.

The chain carries TRBV5-1 and TRBJ1-1; 9 bases are shared with TRBD1. CDR1 is SGHRS and CDR2 is YFSETQ in the germline V gene. The CDR3 consists of 15 residues. V shed 3 bases, J shed 1 base, and the junction held 4 bases outside the gene matches. The CDR3 nucleotides are TGCGCCAGCAGCTCTTGGGACAGGGCGAACACTGAAGCTTTCTTT. As protein: CASSSWDRANTEAFF.

The chain is built from TRBV7-9 and TRBJ2-1, with 11 bases that match TRBD2. The CDR3 runs to 15 residues. With V trimmed by 3 bases and J by 7 bases, 5 bases remained unmatched. Per germline, CDR1 SEHNR and CDR2 FQNEAQ (reference sequence). The CDR3 is CASSLGSGGANEQFF. The DNA of the CDR3 is TGTGCCAGCAGCTTGGGTAGCGGGGGGGCTAATGAGCAGTTCTTC.

This chain joins TRBV5-1 and TRBJ2-5; D possibly corresponds to TRBD1 (6 bases). In germline, CDR1 is SGHRS, CDR2 YFSETQ. CDR3 size: 12 residues. The V end was cut by 6 bases, the J end by 4 bases, with 10 bases between. CDR3 loop: CASTSDRETQYF. CDR3 nucleotide sequence: TGCGCCAGCACCTCGGACAGAGAGACCCAGTACTTC.

This clone appeared a few times. The chain couples TRBV6-1 to TRBJ1-2; TRBD1 matches 7 bases. CDR3 length equals 14 residues. V shed 0 bases and J 9 bases; nucleotides not matched to a gene: 7. Germline lookup yields CDR1 MNHNS and CDR2 SASEGT. In nucleotides, the CDR3 is TGTGCCAGCAGTGAAGCAGGGACAGCGTTTAGCTACACCTTC. This codes for CASSEAGTAFSYTF.

The chain has TRBV5-1 and TRBJ2-1, with 7 nucleotides matching TRBD1. Trimming cost V 7 bases and J 6 bases; bases outside gene matches: 13. Per germline, CDR1 SGHRS and CDR2 YFSETQ. The CDR3 is 15 amino acids. The chain's CDR3 is CASRQQGFSSNEQFF. CDR3 nucleotide sequence: TGCGCCAGCCGCCAACAGGGGTTTTCTAGCAATGAGCAGTTCTTC.

The V and J genes are TRBV6-5 and TRBJ1-6, with 9 bases fitting TRBD1. Germline values: CDR1 MNHEY, CDR2 SVGAGI. This CDR3 comprises 15 residues. The trim removed 6 bases at V and 8 bases at J, leaving 8 bases unmatched. CDR3 amino acids: CASSLIDRGDSPLHF. The CDR3 coding sequence is TGTGCCAGCAGCCTAATCGACAGGGGGGATTCACCCCTCCACTTT.

The gene calls are TRBV6-5 and TRBJ2-1, with 10 bases aligning to TRBD1. This CDR3 contains 12 residues. The V segment lost 5 bases and the J segment 13 bases; nucleotides outside the gene matches: 5. Germline loops: CDR1 MNHEY, CDR2 SVGAGI. CDR3 loop: CASSKDRGKQFF. CDR3 bases: TGTGCCAGCAGTAAGGACAGGGGGAAACAGTTCTTC.

This clone occurred a few times. The chain employs TRBV7-2 and TRBJ1-5, with D possibly matching TRBD1 (6 bases). This CDR3 comprises 15 residues. Trimming cost V 3 bases and J 5 bases, with 14 bases left between them. Germline CDR1 is SGHTA and CDR2 is FQGNSA. This chain's CDR3 is CASSFKGSGDQPQHF. For the CDR3, the DNA is TGTGCCAGCAGCTTTAAGGGGTCAGGGGATCAGCCCCAGCATTTT.

The V gene is TRBV6-5, the J gene TRBJ1-3, with D possibly matching TRBD1 (6 bases). This CDR3 spans 15 amino acids. Per the germline V gene, CDR1 is MNHEY and CDR2 is SVGAGI. The V gene lost 7 bases and the J gene lost 4 bases, with 17 bases spanning the gap. This CDR3 reads CASTLLQGTGNTIYF. Written as DNA, the CDR3 is TGTGCCAGCACACTGTTACAGGGAACAGGAAACACCATATATTTT.

To note about this clone: At the DNA level, this CDR3 is encoded by other sequences in the same sample as well. The chain couples TRBV20-1 to TRBJ1-3; D is unresolved. Germline CDR1 and CDR2: DFQATT and SNEGSKA (reference sequence). The V end lost 3 bases, the J end lost 4 bases, and 4 bases lay between the germline ends. This CDR3 region has 11 residues. This CDR3 reads CSARAGNTIYF. The DNA of the CDR3 is TGCAGTGCTAGGGCCGGAAACACCATATATTTT.

A few counts support this clone. The V gene is TRBV12-5, the J gene TRBJ1-3; D possibly corresponds to TRBD1 (6 bases). Germline V gene data show CDR1 as LGHNT and CDR2 as FRNRAP. The ends were cut back, 7 bases at V and 3 bases at J, with 13 bases in the middle. The CDR3 length is 14 residues. The CDR3 DNA follows: TGTGCTAGTGAGCAGGGGTCTGGTGGAAACACCATATATTTT. Protein sequence: CASEQGSGGNTIYF.

J is TRBJ1-4 and V is TRBV29-1; 8 bases are a match to TRBD1. Losses at the gene ends were 6 bases for V and 7 bases for J; bases not matched to a gene: 7. The CDR3 runs 13 residues. CDR1 SQVTM and CDR2 ANQGSEA come from the germline V gene. CDR3 DNA: TGCAGCGTACGATTGACAGGGGTTGAAAAACTGTTTTTT. This codes for CSVRLTGVEKLFF.

This clone was seen more than once but under ten times. The chain carries TRBV5-5 and TRBJ1-1, with D hard to call. Trimming left V 1 base short and J 7 bases short, with 11 bases between. In germline, CDR1 is SGHKS, CDR2 YYEKEE (reference sequence). The CDR3 has 13 residues. CDR3 nucleotides: TGTGCCAGCAGCTTGTACCGGGAGGGTGAAGCTTTCTTT. It is translated as CASSLYREGEAFF.

This clone has only one observation. The chain uses TRBV5-4 and TRBJ2-7, with TRBD2 matching over 8 bases. With 4 bases clipped from V and 4 bases from J, the junction kept 10 bases outside the gene matches. Germline CDR1 reads SGHNT; CDR2 reads YYREEE (reference sequence). The CDR3 is made up of 15 amino acids. The CDR3 spells CASSTNGLAEYEQYF. The CDR3 nucleotides read TGTGCCAGCAGCACCAACGGACTAGCTGAATACGAGCAGTACTTC.

The chain carries TRBV30 and TRBJ2-1; 11 bases match TRBD2. Germline assignment: CDR1 GTSNPN and CDR2 SVGIG (reference sequence). The CDR3 is 16 residues long. Trimming cost V 3 bases and J 8 bases; bases outside gene matches: 12. The CDR3 bases are TGTGCCTGGAGCCCGCCTCGTAGCGGGGGGGCCTATGAGCAGTTCTTC. Translated: CAWSPPRSGGAYEQFF.

The V call is TRBV20-1, the J call TRBJ1-1; D gene uncertain. CDR3 length: 11 residues. Trimming took off 3 bases at V and 3 bases at J, with 5 bases between the two ends. CDR1 is DFQATT and CDR2 is SNEGSKA in the germline V gene (reference sequence). CDR3 sequence (DNA): TGCAGTGCTAGGGCGGACACTGAAGCTTTCTTT. Translated: CSARADTEAFF.

The table lists this clone with a few counts. The rearrangement joins TRBV3-1 (or the pseudogene TRBV3-2) to TRBJ2-3; possible D gene TRBD2, 7 bases. Trimming removed 4 bases at V and 10 bases at J, with 15 bases between. CDR1 LGHDT and CDR2 YNNKEL come from the germline V gene (reference sequence). CDR3 length: 13 amino acids. The CDR3 DNA sequence: TGTGCCAGCAGCCCCAACAGGGAGGGTGCGCAGTATTTT. Translated: CASSPNREGAQYF.

The chain combines TRBV7-6 with TRBJ1-4, with a tentative D call TRBD1 (5 bases). V was clipped by 5 bases and J by 1 base, with 8 bases between them. The CDR3 has 14 amino acids. Germline loops: CDR1 SGHVS, CDR2 FNYEAQ. CDR3 DNA: TGTGCCAGCAGCCCAGGGTTAACTAATGAAAAACTGTTTTTT. Its protein product is CASSPGLTNEKLFF.

V is TRBV5-6 and J is TRBJ1-1; 8 positions agree with TRBD1. Germline trimming cut 3 bases from V and 0 bases from J; bases unmatched to any gene: 4. The germline V gene encodes CDR1 SGHDT and CDR2 YYEEEE. This CDR3 region has 15 residues. The CDR3 here is CASSSYRGMNTEAFF. The CDR3 DNA follows: TGTGCCAGCAGCTCGTACAGGGGGATGAACACTGAAGCTTTCTTT.